This T cell receptor beta chain is drawn from a study of T cell repertoires in cytomegalovirus infection. Across the whole study: Researchers turned to recently identified HLA-C-restricted CMV epitopes as well as well-studied HLA-B-restricted ones. The public TCR beta signatures pointed to both CMV infection and matching HLA type. Study outcomes and limitations: Predominance within the ex vivo response was attributable to HLA-C-restricted CMV-specific TCR beta clonotypes. Adding up the frequency of public TCR beta families identified people who carried CMV plus the relevant HLA.

MiXCR, applied by TCRdb to the reads, yields one record per CDR3 protein. The sample has about 830,000 distinct CDR3 sequences; over 25% are singletons. There are many counts of this clonotype. What it recognizes is unknown. This TCR came from a human donor in good health (CMV status not recorded). Some clones in this sample may be carry-over from other donors' samples. The sequences come from cultured CD8+ T cells from PBMCs, collected from culture after CMV antigen stimulation.

This CDR3 reads CAIAKGLGSGTEAFF. The CDR3 DNA sequence: TGTGCCATCGCCAAAGGCCTAGGGTCTGGGACTGAAGCTTTCTTT. The V gene is TRBV10-3, the J gene TRBJ1-1, with D unclear. The CDR3 loop spans 15 amino acids. Trimming took 8 bases from V and 5 from J, leaving 21 bases between them. Germline lookup yields CDR1 ENHRY and CDR2 SYGVKD.